A single sample is the source of the 24 T cell receptor beta chains below, sequenced in a study of Graves' ophthalmopathy and Graves' hyperthyroidism. TCR beta CDR3 regions were amplified from RNA transcripts. First-round RT-PCR employed HTBI primers, with a second-round multiplex PCR after it. TCRdb itself ran the multiplex PCR reads through MiXCR, one entry per CDR3 protein. This table holds about 660,000 distinct CDR3 sequences, about two fifths found once. Sequenced: peripheral blood. The receptor source for this set is an adult man with Graves' ophthalmopathy.

This clonotype was counted ten times or more. The chain is built from TRBV4-3 and TRBJ2-7; D is ambiguous. In germline, CDR1 is LGHNA, CDR2 YSLEER. The length of the CDR3 is 12 residues. The V and J ends lost 3 bases and 6 bases respectively, with 9 bases between them. The CDR3 DNA follows: TGCGCCAGCAGCCAGGGTCCCTTCGAGCAGTACTTC. Its translation: CASSQGPFEQYF.

The V and J genes are TRBV20-1 and TRBJ2-5; 9 bases match TRBD1. With V trimmed by 6 bases and J by 13 bases, 12 bases remained unmatched. The CDR3 is 12 amino acids. Germline assignment: CDR1 DFQATT and CDR2 SNEGSKA (reference sequence). The CDR3 sequence is CSALSSGQGPYF. The CDR3 DNA reads as TGCAGTGCCCTATCGTCGGGACAGGGTCCGTACTTC.

Here the CDR3 reads CASSEGGEQPQHF. In nucleotides, the CDR3 is TGTGCCAGCAGTGAAGGAGGCGAGCAGCCCCAGCATTTT. The chain couples TRBV6-5 to TRBJ1-5; the D is unclear. V lost 5 bases, J lost 7 bases, and 12 bases lay in between. Germline loops: CDR1 MNHEY, CDR2 SVGAGI. This CDR3 has 13 amino acids.

On this clonotype itself: The junction departs from germline at one end; a sequencing error may be responsible. The chain joins TRBV7-2 to TRBJ1-1; 7 bases agree with TRBD1. CDR1 is SGHTA and CDR2 is FQGNSA in the germline V gene. This CDR3 has 15 amino acids. The CDR3 DNA is TGCGCCAGCAGCCAGCAACAGGGGATCGGGGCTGAAGCTTTCTTT. It encodes CASSQQQGIGAEAFF.

The chain is built from TRBV2 and TRBJ1-1; maybe TRBD1 (5 bases). The CDR3 is made up of 17 amino acids. Germline CDR1 is SNHLY and CDR2 is FYNNEI. Trimming took off 5 bases at V and 6 bases at J, with 25 bases between the two ends. CDR3 sequence reads: CASSLSSQGGPTPEAFF. As DNA, the CDR3 is TGTGCCAGCAGTTTATCGTCCCAGGGAGGGCCAACCCCTGAAGCTTTCTTT.

This clonotype was counted ten times or more. V gene TRBV7-9 combines with J gene TRBJ2-7, with TRBD1 matching 7 bases. Germline loops: CDR1 SEHNR, CDR2 FQNEAQ (reference sequence). V was pared by 4 bases and J by 2 bases, with 2 bases of the junction left unmatched. This CDR3 has 13 residues. DNA of the CDR3: TGTGCCAGCAGCTCGGGACAGCCCTACGAGCAGTACTTC. It is translated as CASSSGQPYEQYF.

Notes on this clonotype: This may come from a read error, since a much larger clone is one base off. As the CDR3 is not closed by the conserved phenylalanine or tryptophan, this likely results from a read error. The chain carries TRBV7-6 and TRBJ2-7, with 9 bases identical to TRBD1. The CDR3 length is 15 residues. With 1 base clipped from V and 2 bases from J, the junction kept 3 bases outside the gene matches. Germline lookup yields CDR1 SGHVS and CDR2 FNYEAQ. The CDR3 loop reads CASSLEGTGTYEQYC. The CDR3, as DNA: TGTGCCAGCAGCTTAGAGGGGACAGGGACCTACGAGCAGTACTGC.

This clonotype has more than one count but fewer than ten. Mismatch with germline at one junction end may stem from a read error. The rearrangement links TRBV10-3 to TRBJ2-2, with D unclear. This CDR3 region has 16 residues. Germline CDR1 is ENHRY and CDR2 is SYGVKD. The CDR3 coding sequence is TGTGCCAGCAGTTTCCCCCATCCGTGGGGCACCGGGGAGCTGTTTTTT. Protein: CASSFPHPWGTGELFF.

The chain is built from TRBV9 and TRBJ1-4, with D maybe TRBD1 (6 bases). Germline values: CDR1 SGDLS, CDR2 YYNGEE. Trimming shortened V by 0 bases and J by 14 bases, and 17 bases separated the two germline ends. CDR3 length equals 14 residues. The CDR3 here is CASSVGAGDYGLFF. The CDR3 nucleotides read TGTGCCAGCAGCGTAGGGGCAGGGGACTATGGGCTGTTTTTT.

This clonotype appeared many times. V gene TRBV19 combines with J gene TRBJ2-7, with D perhaps TRBD2 (6 bases). The germline V and J ends were trimmed by 3 bases and 10 bases, with 10 bases remaining between them. The CDR3 is 11 amino acids. Germline V CDR1 and CDR2: LNHDA, SQIVND (reference sequence). The CDR3 DNA sequence: TGTGCCAGTAGTATGCGGGGTGAACAGTACTTC. Protein sequence: CASSMRGEQYF.

V and J are TRBV12-3 or TRBV12-4 and TRBJ2-5; 8 bases fit TRBD1. V shed 6 bases, J shed 4 bases, and the junction held 7 bases outside the gene matches. The CDR3 is 14 residues long. The CDR3 DNA follows: TGTGCCAGCAGCCCGGACAGGGCTTTAGAGACCCAGTACTTC. Its protein product is CASSPDRALETQYF.

There are a few counts of this clonotype. A junction boundary mismatches the germline segment, possibly from a read error. The chain links TRBV9 to TRBJ2-7; 10 bases fit TRBD2. The end of the DNA fits TRBJ2-1 better, so the J call may be wrong. CDR3 length: 15 amino acids. Per germline, CDR1 SGDLS and CDR2 YYNGEE. Written as DNA, the CDR3 is TGTGCCACCAGCGGGGGAATTCTAGCGGGAGATGAGCAGTTCTTC. Its translation: CATSGGILAGDEQFF.

This clonotype was counted ten times or more. The rearrangement joins TRBV11-1 to TRBJ2-5; tentatively, D is TRBD1 (5 bases). The V gene lost 5 bases and the J gene lost 2 bases, with 15 bases spanning the gap. Germline CDR1 SGHAT, CDR2 FQDESV (reference sequence). The CDR3 totals 15 residues. The CDR3 bases are TGTGCCAGCAGCCGGACCACAGGTGCACAAGAGACCCAGTACTTC. This gives the protein CASSRTTGAQETQYF.

V is TRBV19 and J is TRBJ1-1; D remains ambiguous. The V and J ends lost 9 bases and 10 bases respectively, with 12 bases between them. CDR1 and CDR2 (germline): LNHDA, SQIVND (reference sequence). The CDR3 covers 10 residues. The CDR3 sequence is CASSGAPAFF. DNA of the CDR3: TGTGCCAGCAGCGGCGCGCCAGCTTTCTTT.

This clonotype has a count of ten or more. This chain uses TRBV6-6 with TRBJ1-3, with D unclear. V lost 8 bases, J lost 0 bases, and 8 bases lay in between. Germline lookup yields CDR1 MNHNY and CDR2 SVGAGI (reference sequence). This CDR3 has 13 residues. CDR3 nucleotide sequence: TGTGCCAGCGCGGGGAACTCTGGAAACACCATATATTTT. It yields the protein CASAGNSGNTIYF.

The CDR3 sequence: CASSLKVGGYTF. In DNA, the CDR3 is TGTGCCAGCAGCTTAAAAGTAGGAGGCTACACCTTC. The gene calls are TRBV7-7 and TRBJ1-2; D is unresolved. The CDR3 runs to 12 residues. Germline V gene data show CDR1 as SSHAT and CDR2 as FNYEAQ (reference sequence). Trimming left V 2 bases short and J 8 bases short, with 9 bases between.

CDR3 residues: CASSAHEGRPDTQYF. The CDR3 region has the DNA TGTGCCAGCAGCGCCCACGAGGGTCGGCCAGATACGCAGTATTTT. The rearrangement links TRBV7-2 to TRBJ2-3; TRBD2 is a possible D gene (5 bases). The V and J ends lost 5 bases and 4 bases respectively, with 16 bases between them. The germline V gene encodes CDR1 SGHTA and CDR2 FQGNSA. The CDR3 sequence is 15 residues long.

In its sample, this clonotype was seen once. The chain has TRBV12-3 or TRBV12-4 and TRBJ2-2; D is possibly TRBD2 (5 bases). The CDR3 has 15 amino acids. The germline V and J ends were trimmed by 8 bases and 2 bases, with 15 bases remaining between them. The CDR3 coding sequence is TGTGCCAGCCCCGGGGTGGCAGGAAACACCGGGGAGCTGTTTTTT. This translates into CASPGVAGNTGELFF.

This clonotype was seen only a few times. This chain joins TRBV4-1 and TRBJ2-7; possibly TRBD1 for D (6 bases). CDR3 length equals 16 residues. The V gene lost 2 bases and the J gene lost 2 bases, with 16 bases spanning the gap. The V gene's germline CDR1 is MGHRA and CDR2 YSYEKL. CDR3 in DNA: TGCGCCAGCAGCCAATTCTTGGGGGACATCACCTACGAGCAGTACTTC. This translates into CASSQFLGDITYEQYF.

This clonotype came up many times. The rearrangement links TRBV19 to TRBJ1-5; D ambiguous. The length of the CDR3 is 13 residues. Per the germline V gene, CDR1 is LNHDA and CDR2 is SQIVND (reference sequence). Trimming took 4 bases from V and 2 from J, leaving 6 bases between them. CDR3 DNA: TGTGCCAGTAGTAGGAGGGGCAATCAGCCCCAGCATTTT. It specifies CASSRRGNQPQHF. Full variable domain (rest looked up from reference TRBV19 and TRBJ1-5): DGGITQSPKYLFRKEGQNVTLSCEQNLNHDAMYWYRQDPGQGLRLIYYSQIVNDFQKGDIAEGYSVSREKKESFPLTVTSAQKNPTAFYLCASSRRGNQPQHFGDGTRLSIL.

This chain links TRBV28 with TRBJ1-2; D is ambiguous. Germline V gene data show CDR1 as MDHEN and CDR2 as SYDVKM. Trimming took 9 bases from V and 2 from J, leaving 13 bases between them. CDR3 length equals 13 residues. CDR3 in amino acids: CASGEGSNYGYTF. The DNA of the CDR3 is TGTGCCAGTGGAGAGGGATCAAACTATGGCTACACCTTC.

The chain combines TRBV7-9 with TRBJ2-7; maybe TRBD1 (5 bases). Germline V CDR1 and CDR2: SEHNR, FQNEAQ (reference sequence). V lost 5 bases, J lost 4 bases, and 12 bases lay in between. CDR3 size: 13 residues. CDR3: CASSPKGQYEQYF. CDR3 coding DNA: TGTGCCAGCAGCCCCAAGGGGCAGTACGAGCAGTACTTC.

There are many counts of this clonotype. The V and J genes are TRBV7-8 and TRBJ1-1; D is unclear. This CDR3 contains 12 residues. Germline assignment: CDR1 SGHVS and CDR2 FQNEAQ. The V gene lost 3 bases and the J gene lost 5 bases, with 7 bases spanning the gap. The CDR3 here is CASSFYGTEAFF. The CDR3 region has the DNA TGTGCCAGCAGCTTTTATGGAACTGAAGCTTTCTTT.

The chain couples TRBV7-9 to TRBJ1-5, with 8 bases fitting TRBD1. Trimming at V came to 6 bases and at J to 4 bases, leaving 8 bases not matched to a gene. The germline CDR1 and CDR2 sequences are SEHNR and FQNEAQ (reference sequence). CDR3 length equals 15 residues. This CDR3 reads CASSTRTGMNQPQHF. The DNA of the CDR3 is TGTGCCAGCAGTACCCGGACAGGGATGAATCAGCCCCAGCATTTT.